This T cell receptor (beta chain) appears in the sequencing data of a study of blood T cell repertoires in COVID-19. Across the whole study: Specimens from acute and convalescent COVID-19 originated in the United States, Italy and Spain.

Looked up from germline, CDR1 is MNHEY and CDR2 is SMNVEV (reference sequence). The V segment lost 7 bases and the J segment 9 bases; nucleotides outside the gene matches: 11. This CDR3 has 15 amino acids. Only in-frame clones appear in the TCRdb table, and some are missing; sequencing was by immunoSEQ multiplex PCR. The sample includes 210,000 or so clones, around four fifths seen only once; the top ten take around a sixth. The origin of this receptor is a woman aged 80 or older with active or convalescent COVID-19. Sequenced sample: peripheral blood. The chain joins TRBV27 to TRBJ1-6; 8 nucleotides line up with TRBD1. The CDR3 bases are TGTGCCAGCACCCCGCACGGGACAGGTGGTTCACCCCTCCACTTT. Protein sequence: CASTPHGTGGSPLHF.